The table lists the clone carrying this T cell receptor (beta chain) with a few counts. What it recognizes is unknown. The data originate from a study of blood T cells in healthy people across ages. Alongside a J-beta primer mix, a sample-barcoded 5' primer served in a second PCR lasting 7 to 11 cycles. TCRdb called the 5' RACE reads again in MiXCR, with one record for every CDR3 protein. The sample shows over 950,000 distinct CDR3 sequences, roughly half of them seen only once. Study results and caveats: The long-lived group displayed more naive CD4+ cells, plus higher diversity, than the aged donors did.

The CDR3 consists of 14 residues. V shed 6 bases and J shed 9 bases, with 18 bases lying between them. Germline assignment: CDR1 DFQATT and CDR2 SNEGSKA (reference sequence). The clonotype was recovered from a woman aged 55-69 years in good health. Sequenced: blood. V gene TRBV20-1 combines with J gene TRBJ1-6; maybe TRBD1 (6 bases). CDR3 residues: CSAVPGAYGSPLHF. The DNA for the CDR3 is TGCAGTGCCGTTCCGGGGGCGTACGGTTCACCCCTCCACTTT.